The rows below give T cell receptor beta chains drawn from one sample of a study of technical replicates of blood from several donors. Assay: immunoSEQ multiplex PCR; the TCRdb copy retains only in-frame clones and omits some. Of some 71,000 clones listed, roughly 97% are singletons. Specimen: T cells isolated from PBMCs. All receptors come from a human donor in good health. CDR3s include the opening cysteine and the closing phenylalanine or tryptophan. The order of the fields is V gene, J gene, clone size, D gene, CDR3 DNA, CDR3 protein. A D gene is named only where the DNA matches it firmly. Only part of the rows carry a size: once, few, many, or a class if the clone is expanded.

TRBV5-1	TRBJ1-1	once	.	TGCGCCAGCAGCTCCGGCGGGGCGATTGTGGGCACTGAAGCTTTCTTT	CASSSGGAIVGTEAFF
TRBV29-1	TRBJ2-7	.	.	TGCAGCGTTGAATATCAGGGCGAAGGGGACTACGAGCAGTACTTC	CSVEYQGEGDYEQYF
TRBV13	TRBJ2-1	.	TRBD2	TGTGCCAGCAGCTATCGACTAGCGGGGGAAAATAAGCAGTTCTTC	CASSYRLAGENKQFF
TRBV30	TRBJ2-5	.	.	TGTGCCTGGAGTGACAGGTCTCTAGGGACCCAGTACTTC	CAWSDRSLGTQYF
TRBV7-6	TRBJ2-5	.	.	TGTGCCAGCAGCCCCCTGTCGGGATTTCAAGAGACCCAGTACTTC	CASSPLSGFQETQYF
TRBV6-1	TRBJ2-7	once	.	TGTGCCAGCAGTGAATTCCGGTCCGAGCAGTACTTC	CASSEFRSEQYF
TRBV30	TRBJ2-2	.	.	TGTGCCTGGAGCCGAACAGGGTTACCGAACACCGGGGAGCTGTTTTTT	CAWSRTGLPNTGELFF
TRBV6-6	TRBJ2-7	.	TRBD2	TGTGCCAGCAGGGGGGGGAACCCGCCCGAAGACGAGCAGTACTTC	CASRGGNPPEDEQYF
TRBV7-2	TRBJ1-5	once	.	TGTGCCAGCAGCCCACAGGGATATCAGCCCCAGCATTTT	CASSPQGYQPQHF
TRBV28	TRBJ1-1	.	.	TGTGCCAGCAGTTTTGACAGTAAGGGGAACACTGAAGCTTTCTTT	CASSFDSKGNTEAFF
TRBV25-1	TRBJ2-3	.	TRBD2	TGTGCCAGCAGTGTCGGGGATGGGAGGGCAGATACGCAGTATTTT	CASSVGDGRADTQYF
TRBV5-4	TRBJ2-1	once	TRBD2	TGTGCCAGCAGTTTTAGCGGGGACTACAATGAGCAGTTCTTC	CASSFSGDYNEQFF
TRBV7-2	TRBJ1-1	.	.	TGTGCCAGCAGCCGGGGTTCGTGGGACACTGAAGCTTTCTTT	CASSRGSWDTEAFF
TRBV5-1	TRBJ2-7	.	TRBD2	TGCGCCAGCAGCTTGGCTAGCGGCACCTACGAGCAGTACTTC	CASSLASGTYEQYF
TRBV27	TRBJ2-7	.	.	TGTGCCAGCAGTCCGGGCAGGGGCTCCTACGAGCAGTACTTC	CASSPGRGSYEQYF
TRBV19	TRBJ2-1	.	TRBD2	TGTGCCAGTAGGCCCGGACTAGCGGGAGATAATGAGCAGTTCTTC	CASRPGLAGDNEQFF
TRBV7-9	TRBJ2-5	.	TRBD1	TGTGCCAGCGAACGGACAGGAATGGGGACCCAGTACTTC	CASERTGMGTQYF
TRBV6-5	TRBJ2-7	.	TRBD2	TGTGCCAGCTACACTAGCGGGGGATTCTACGAGCAGTACTTC	CASYTSGGFYEQYF
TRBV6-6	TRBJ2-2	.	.	TGTGCCAGCAGGGGGCTGGTCGGGGAGCTGTTTTTT	CASRGLVGELFF
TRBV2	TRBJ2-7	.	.	TGTGCCAGCAGTGAGTCGGGGGTCCCTAACTACGAGCAGTACTTC	CASSESGVPNYEQYF